This passage covers 5 T cell receptor beta chains from one sample sequenced in a study of naive and memory T cell subsets. Two oligonucleotides, mixed equimolar, formed the beta constant-region primer covering TRBC1 and TRBC2. TCRdb re-called the UMI-ligation and nested PCR reads with MiXCR, one entry per CDR3 protein. The sample lists around 40,000 distinct CDR3 sequences; roughly 14% were seen once. Sequencing was carried out using effector memory CD4+ T cells from blood. The sample's subset: effector memory, CD45RA- CD27-. The receptors come from a human donor in good health.

The J gene is TRBJ2-2, the V gene TRBV6-5, with TRBD2 matching 7 bases. Germline CDR1 reads MNHEY; CDR2 reads SVGAGI. V lost 6 bases and J lost 7; bases outside the gene matches: 5. The CDR3 runs 13 residues. The CDR3 sequence is CASRTGGGGELFF. The CDR3 DNA is TGTGCCAGCAGAACTGGGGGGGGCGGGGAGCTGTTTTTT.

This clonotype turned up a few times. V gene TRBV6-2 or TRBV6-3 combines with J gene TRBJ2-1; a weak D match, TRBD2 (5 bases). Trimming took 6 bases from V and 6 from J, leaving 21 bases between them. This CDR3 has 16 residues. Germline V gives CDR1 MNHEY, CDR2 SVGEGT. The DNA of the CDR3 is TGTGCCAGCAGGAAGGGCTCCATAGCGAGTGTCAATGAGCAGTTCTTC. Translated: CASRKGSIASVNEQFF.

The chain has TRBV11-2 and TRBJ2-1; perhaps D is TRBD1 or TRBD2 (6 bases each). The CDR3 has 13 amino acids. The V gene's germline CDR1 is SGHAT and CDR2 FQNNGV. Trimming took 0 bases from V and 12 from J, leaving 12 bases between them. For the CDR3, the DNA is TGTGCCAGCAGCTTAGATCGGGGGCGTAGGCAGTTCTTC. Its translation: CASSLDRGRRQFF. Complete variable domain (other parts from reference TRBV11-2 and TRBJ2-1): EAGVAQSPRYKIIEKRQSVAFWCNPISGHATLYWYQQILGQGPKLLIQFQNNGVVDDSQLPKDRFSAERLKGVDSTLKIQPAKLEDSAVYLCASSLDRGRRQFFGPGTRLTVL.

This clonotype was detected many times. The J gene is TRBJ2-1, the V gene TRBV19; the match to TRBD2 covers 9 bases. This CDR3 comprises 16 residues. The J segment lost 7 bases and the V segment lost 7 bases, leaving 14 bases of the junction unmatched. Germline values: CDR1 LNHDA, CDR2 SQIVND (reference sequence). In DNA, the CDR3 is TGTGCCAGTACGGTGGTAGCGGGAGCCCGGATGAATGAGCAGTTCTTC. Translating gives CASTVVAGARMNEQFF.

This clonotype was counted only a few times. The chain uses TRBV12-3 or TRBV12-4 and TRBJ1-4; D gene unclear. The CDR3 totals 12 residues. Trimming removed 6 bases from V and 6 bases from J, with 8 bases in between. DNA for the CDR3: TGTGCCAGCAGGGATAACGATGAAAAACTGTTTTTT. This translates into CASRDNDEKLFF.